One and the same sample provided the 5 T cell receptor beta chains below, sequenced in a study of T-cell reconstitution after alpha-beta-depleted transplantation in children. TCRbeta library preparation incorporated unique molecular identifiers. Each CDR3 protein gets one entry after TCRdb re-called the PCR reads with MiXCR. The repertoire holds around 380,000 distinct CDR3 sequences, with roughly a tenth as singletons. Sequenced here: PBMCs from the stem cell graft donor, sampled from the stem cell graft. Every receptor here comes from a human donor who donated a stem cell graft to a child with acute myeloid leukemia.

This clonotype was found many times. The chain carries TRBV9 and TRBJ1-1, with a tentative D call TRBD1 (6 bases). CDR1 SGDLS and CDR2 YYNGEE come from the germline V gene. Trimming left V 0 bases short and J 4 bases short, with 10 bases between. The CDR3 sequence is 14 residues long. CDR3 protein: CASSVAGVGTEAFF. The DNA of the CDR3 is TGTGCCAGCAGCGTAGCAGGGGTTGGCACTGAAGCTTTCTTT.

Only a few counts were recorded for this clonotype. The CDR3 here is CASSWDSPVGPLGEQYF. For the CDR3, the DNA is TGTGCCAGCAGTTGGGACTCGCCGGTAGGTCCCCTGGGGGAGCAGTACTTC. V usage is TRBV27 and J usage is TRBJ2-7, with a possible D match to TRBD2 (6 bases). With 4 bases removed from V and 7 bases from J, the gap between germline ends came to 26 bases. This CDR3 contains 17 residues. Germline assignment: CDR1 MNHEY and CDR2 SMNVEV (reference sequence).

The chain recombines TRBV11-1 with TRBJ2-2, with a weak D call TRBD2 (7 bases). The V gene lost 6 bases and the J gene lost 0 bases, with 20 bases spanning the gap. Germline assignment: CDR1 SGHAT and CDR2 FQDESV (reference sequence). The CDR3 runs to 18 residues. The DNA of the CDR3 is TGTGCCAGCAGGCTCCTTACAGGGCGGGGGACGAACACCGGGGAGCTGTTTTTT. It encodes CASRLLTGRGTNTGELFF.

This clonotype was observed at least ten times. The chain links TRBV4-3 to TRBJ2-1, with 9 positions matching TRBD2. Trimming cost V 0 bases and J 1 base; bases outside gene matches: 1. This CDR3 spans 16 amino acids. Germline CDR1 is LGHNA and CDR2 is YSLEER. The CDR3 loop reads CASSQEGLASYNEQFF. CDR3 DNA: TGCGCCAGCAGCCAAGAGGGACTAGCTTCCTACAATGAGCAGTTCTTC.

The chain is built from TRBV5-1 and TRBJ2-2; 9 bases are a match to TRBD2. The V segment lost 4 bases and the J segment 0 bases; nucleotides outside the gene matches: 4. Per germline, CDR1 SGHRS and CDR2 YFSETQ. This CDR3 spans 16 amino acids. The CDR3 sequence is CASSPGLATNTGELFF. For the CDR3, the DNA is TGCGCCAGCAGCCCCGGACTAGCGACGAACACCGGGGAGCTGTTTTTT.